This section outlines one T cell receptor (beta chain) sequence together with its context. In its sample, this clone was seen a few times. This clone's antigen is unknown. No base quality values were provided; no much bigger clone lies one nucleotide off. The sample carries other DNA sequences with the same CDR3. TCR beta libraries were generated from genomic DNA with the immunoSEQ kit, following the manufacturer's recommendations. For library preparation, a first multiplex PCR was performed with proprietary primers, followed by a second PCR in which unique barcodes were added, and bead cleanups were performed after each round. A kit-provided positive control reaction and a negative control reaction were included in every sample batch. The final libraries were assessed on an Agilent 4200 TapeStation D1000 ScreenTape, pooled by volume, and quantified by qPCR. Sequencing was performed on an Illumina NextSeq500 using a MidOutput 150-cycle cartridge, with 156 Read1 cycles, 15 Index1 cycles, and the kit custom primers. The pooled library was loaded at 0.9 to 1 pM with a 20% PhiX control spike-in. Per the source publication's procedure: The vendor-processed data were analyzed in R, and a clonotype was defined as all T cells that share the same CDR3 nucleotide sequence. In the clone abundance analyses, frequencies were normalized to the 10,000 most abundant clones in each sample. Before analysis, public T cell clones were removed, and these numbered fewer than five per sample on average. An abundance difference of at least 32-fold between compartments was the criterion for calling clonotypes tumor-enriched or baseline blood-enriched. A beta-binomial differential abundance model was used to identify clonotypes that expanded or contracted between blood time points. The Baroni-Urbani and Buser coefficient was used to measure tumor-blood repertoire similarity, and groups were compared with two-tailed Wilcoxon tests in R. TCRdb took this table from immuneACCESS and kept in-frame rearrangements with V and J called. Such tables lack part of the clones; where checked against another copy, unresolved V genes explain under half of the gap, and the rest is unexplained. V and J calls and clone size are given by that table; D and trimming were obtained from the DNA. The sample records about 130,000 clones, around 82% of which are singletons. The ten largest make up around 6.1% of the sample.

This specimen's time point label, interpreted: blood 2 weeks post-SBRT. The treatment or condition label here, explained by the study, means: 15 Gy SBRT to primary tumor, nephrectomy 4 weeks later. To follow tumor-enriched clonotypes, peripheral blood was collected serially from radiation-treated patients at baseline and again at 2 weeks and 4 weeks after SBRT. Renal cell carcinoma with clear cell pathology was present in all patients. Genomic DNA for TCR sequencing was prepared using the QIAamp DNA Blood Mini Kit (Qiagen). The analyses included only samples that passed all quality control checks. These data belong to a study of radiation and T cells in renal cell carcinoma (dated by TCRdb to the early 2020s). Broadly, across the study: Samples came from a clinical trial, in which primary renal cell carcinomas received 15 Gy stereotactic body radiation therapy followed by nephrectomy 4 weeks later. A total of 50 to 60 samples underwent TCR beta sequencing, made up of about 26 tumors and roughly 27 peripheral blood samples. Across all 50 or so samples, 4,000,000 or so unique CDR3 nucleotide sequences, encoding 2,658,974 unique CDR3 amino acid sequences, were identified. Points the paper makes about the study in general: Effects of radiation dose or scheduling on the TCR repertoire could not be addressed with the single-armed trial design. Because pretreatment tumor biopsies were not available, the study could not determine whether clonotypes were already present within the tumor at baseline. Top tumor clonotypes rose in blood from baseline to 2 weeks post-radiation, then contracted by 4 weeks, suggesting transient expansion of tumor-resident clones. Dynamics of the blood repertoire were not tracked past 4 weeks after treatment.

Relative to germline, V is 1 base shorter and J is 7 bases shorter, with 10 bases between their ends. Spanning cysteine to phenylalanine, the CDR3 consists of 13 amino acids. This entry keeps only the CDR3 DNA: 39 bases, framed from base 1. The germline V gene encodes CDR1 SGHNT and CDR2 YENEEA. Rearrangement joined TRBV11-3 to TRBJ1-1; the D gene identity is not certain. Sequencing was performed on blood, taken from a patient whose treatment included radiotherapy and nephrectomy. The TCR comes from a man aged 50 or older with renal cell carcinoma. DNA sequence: TGTGCCAGCAGCTTAGGCCGCACCGGTGAAGCTTTCTTT. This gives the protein CASSLGRTGEAFF.